These 18 T cell receptor beta chains were sequenced from one sample in a study of cytomegalovirus exposure and HLA in healthy donors. The study ran its PCR with 60 Vbeta and 13 Jbeta primers. Clones were sequenced by immunoSEQ multiplex PCR, and TCRdb holds only the in-frame ones, with some missing. The sample carries 130,000 to 150,000 clones, approximately 73% recorded once. Sequences were obtained from PBMCs. Receptor source: a woman in her late teens or twenties in good health and CMV-seronegative.

The gene calls are TRBV11-2 and TRBJ1-1; D gene unclear. The CDR3 has 13 residues. V was trimmed by 3 bases and J by 1 base, leaving 6 bases between them. Looked up from germline, CDR1 is SGHAT and CDR2 is FQNNGV. CDR3 residues: CASSFAGNTEAFF. The CDR3 nucleotides are TGTGCCAGCAGCTTTGCGGGGAACACTGAAGCTTTCTTT.

Only one count was recorded for this clone. The chain links TRBV11-3 to TRBJ2-3; TRBD1 matches at 7 bases. Trimming took 3 bases from V and 13 from J; bases not matched to a gene: 10. The germline CDR1 and CDR2 sequences are SGHNT and YENEEA. This CDR3 region has 13 residues. The DNA of the CDR3 is TGTGCCAGCAGCTTGGCAGGGACGGGACAGAAGTATTTT. It translates to CASSLAGTGQKYF.

V is TRBV25-1 and J is TRBJ2-1; 11 nucleotides align to TRBD2. Germline V gene data show CDR1 as MGHDK and CDR2 as SYGVNS. The CDR3 runs to 16 residues. V was pared by 5 bases and J by 4 bases, with 7 bases of the junction left unmatched. CDR3 sequence: CASSLGLAGAYNEQFF. The CDR3 DNA is TGTGCCAGCAGTCTTGGACTAGCGGGCGCTTACAATGAGCAGTTCTTC.

V gene TRBV7-8 combines with J gene TRBJ2-6; possible D gene TRBD1, 5 bases. Germline values: CDR1 SGHVS, CDR2 FQNEAQ. V lost 4 bases, J lost 4 bases, and 14 bases lay in between. CDR3 length: 16 residues. CDR3 in DNA: TGTGCCAGCAGCTCAAAAGGCAGGGCCGGGGCCAACGTCCTGACTTTC. It yields the protein CASSSKGRAGANVLTF.

The table lists this clone with a few counts. The chain joins TRBV11-3 to TRBJ1-1; 8 positions match TRBD1. V gave up 5 bases and J gave up 4 bases; unmatched junction bases: 9. The CDR3 covers 15 residues. Germline V gene sequence: CDR1 SGHNT, CDR2 YENEEA. The CDR3 sequence: CASSPWTGKGTEAFF. The CDR3 coding sequence is TGTGCCAGCAGCCCCTGGACAGGGAAAGGCACTGAAGCTTTCTTT.

The chain carries TRBV2 and TRBJ1-5, with TRBD1 as a possible D gene (6 bases). Per the germline V gene, CDR1 is SNHLY and CDR2 is FYNNEI. V was clipped by 3 bases and J by 6 bases, with 12 bases between them. This CDR3 has 14 amino acids. DNA for the CDR3: TGTGCCAGCAGTGACCGTCAGGGGCGTCAGCCCCAGCATTTT. This encodes CASSDRQGRQPQHF.

Notes on this clone: Other nucleotide sequences in the sample specify the same CDR3. V is TRBV5-4 and J is TRBJ1-4; 7 nucleotides agree with TRBD1. Germline loops: CDR1 SGHNT, CDR2 YYREEE (reference sequence). The CDR3 runs 15 residues. Trimming took 2 bases from V and 5 from J; bases not matched to a gene: 6. Here the CDR3 reads CASSLPTGMNEKLFF. The CDR3 bases are TGTGCCAGCAGCTTACCGACAGGGATGAATGAAAAACTGTTTTTT.

The chain links TRBV2 to TRBJ1-2; no firm D call. CDR1 SNHLY and CDR2 FYNNEI come from the germline V gene. V lost 5 bases, J lost 8 bases, and 18 bases lay in between. The CDR3 is made up of 14 amino acids. In nucleotides, the CDR3 is TGTGCCAGCAGTAGTGATACGAAGGTACAGGGCTACACCTTC. Translated, it gives CASSSDTKVQGYTF.

The V call is TRBV5-6, the J call TRBJ1-5; D is uncertain. V lost 1 base to trimming and J lost 4 bases, with 3 bases between them. Germline V lookup: CDR1 SGHDT, CDR2 YYEEEE. The CDR3 runs 12 residues. CDR3 DNA sequence: TGTGCCAGCAGCTTGCAGAATCAGCCCCAGCATTTT. It codes for CASSLQNQPQHF.

The chain has TRBV29-1 and TRBJ1-1, with 8 bases identical to TRBD1. The ends lost 6 bases at V and 5 bases at J; junction bases unmatched: 2. CDR3 length: 11 residues. The germline gives CDR1 SQVTM, CDR2 ANQGSEA. CDR3 DNA sequence: TGCAGCGTAGACAGGGGAACTGAAGCTTTCTTT. Translation gives CSVDRGTEAFF.

This clone showed up just a few times. The chain employs TRBV7-2 and TRBJ2-7, with 8 bases lining up with TRBD2. The CDR3 totals 16 residues. V was pared by 5 bases and J by 2 bases, with 11 bases of the junction left unmatched. From germline, CDR1 is SGHTA and CDR2 FQGNSA. The CDR3 is CASSLRGGVSTYEQYF. The CDR3 DNA sequence: TGTGCCAGCAGCCTCCGGGGGGGGGTCTCAACCTACGAGCAGTACTTC. The entire variable domain, with the rest obtained from reference TRBV7-2 and TRBJ2-7, is as follows: GAGVSQSPSNKVTEKGKDVELRCDPISGHTALYWYRQSLGQGLEFLIYFQGNSAPDKSGLPSDRFSAERTGGSVSTLTIQRTQQEDSAVYLCASSLRGGVSTYEQYFGPGTRLTVT.

This clone was seen a few times. V and J are TRBV7-9 and TRBJ1-2; D gene unclear. The CDR3 has 14 amino acids. Germline CDR1 and CDR2: SEHNR and FQNEAQ (reference sequence). With 0 bases removed from V and 8 bases from J, the gap between germline ends came to 13 bases. The DNA of the CDR3 is TGTGCCAGCAGCTTAGCGCGGGCAGGCGGGGGCTACACCTTC. Its translation: CASSLARAGGGYTF.

Here the CDR3 reads CASTTGRGEQYF. CDR3 bases: TGTGCCAGCACCACGGGGAGGGGCGAGCAGTACTTC. V is TRBV7-2 and J is TRBJ2-7, with TRBD2 matching 7 bases. The germline CDR1 and CDR2 sequences are SGHTA and FQGNSA. The CDR3 spans 12 residues. The V segment lost 7 bases and the J segment 6 bases; nucleotides outside the gene matches: 6.

This rearrangement joins TRBV29-1 to TRBJ1-2, with 7 bases identical to TRBD1. Trimming cost V 4 bases and J 5 bases; bases outside gene matches: 10. Germline lookup yields CDR1 SQVTM and CDR2 ANQGSEA. This CDR3 has 14 amino acids. The CDR3 bases are TGCAGCGTTGTATCTAAAGGGACAGCTTATGGCTACACCTTC. Translated, it gives CSVVSKGTAYGYTF.

In its sample, this clone was seen a few times. The rearrangement links TRBV4-1 to TRBJ2-2, with a weak D call TRBD2 (7 bases). The germline V and J ends were trimmed by 0 bases and 7 bases, with 18 bases remaining between them. Germline V gene lookup returns CDR1 MGHRA and CDR2 YSYEKL. This CDR3 is 17 amino acids long. In nucleotides, the CDR3 is TGCGCCAGCAGCCAAGAAGGCGAGGGGGGGCGTTACGGGGAGCTGTTTTTT. Protein product: CASSQEGEGGRYGELFF.

This chain joins TRBV12-5 and TRBJ1-5; tentative D call: TRBD1 (5 bases). Germline V gene data show CDR1 as LGHNT and CDR2 as FRNRAP. The CDR3 sequence is 17 residues long. With 3 bases removed from V and 4 bases from J, the gap between germline ends came to 19 bases. This chain's CDR3 is CASGFGTSPVPNQPQHF. In DNA form, the CDR3 reads TGTGCTAGTGGTTTCGGGACTTCTCCCGTGCCTAATCAGCCCCAGCATTTT.

The rearrangement uses TRBV4-1 and TRBJ1-1; 8 bases agree with TRBD1. Trimming cost V 0 bases and J 5 bases; bases outside gene matches: 8. Germline V gives CDR1 MGHRA, CDR2 YSYEKL. The CDR3 spans 16 residues. This CDR3 is CASSQEVFRGRTEAFF. As DNA, the CDR3 is TGCGCCAGCAGCCAAGAGGTTTTCAGGGGGCGTACTGAAGCTTTCTTT.

The V gene is TRBV20-1, the J gene TRBJ2-5; weak D call: TRBD2 (5 bases). With 5 bases removed from V and 5 bases from J, the gap between germline ends came to 9 bases. The CDR3 length is 11 residues. The germline CDR1 and CDR2 sequences are DFQATT and SNEGSKA (reference sequence). The CDR3, as DNA: TGCAGTGCTCCCACGGGGGAGACCCAGTACTTC. It is translated as CSAPTGETQYF.